This T cell receptor (beta chain) was captured in a study of blood T cell repertoires in COVID-19 (dated by TCRdb to the early 2020s). Background on the whole study: Collaborator samples came from the United States, Italy and Spain and covered acute and convalescent phases of COVID-19. Samples came from the ongoing ImmuneRACE study (first 160 participants) plus 1,254 subjects from 6 global collaborators. The dataset comprised deeply sampled blood TCRbeta repertoires from subjects exposed to, actively infected with, or recovered from COVID-19. The material from the prospective study consisted of cDNA or gDNA derived from T cells, B-cell-depleted T cells, or PBMCs. Where HLA class I and class II types were available, the types were taken from metadata supplied by the sample provider, not from assay-based typing. The repertoires were made available in a free public database intended to serve as a resource for research on the immune response to SARS-CoV-2. The sample metadata nearly always contained a de-identified subject ID, COVID-19 status, age in years and sex.

What the authors observed across the whole study: How much clinical and demographic metadata was included differed by source and by participant, and the metadata was provided uncurated.

In regard to this clone: Its antigen has not been determined. Base qualities were left out, and no much larger clone turns up one base away.

Relative to germline, V is 8 bases shorter and J is 8 bases shorter, with 15 bases between their ends. From the cysteine through the phenylalanine, the CDR3 covers 12 amino acids. Solely the CDR3 DNA is kept, with 36 bases framed from the first base. TCRbeta CDR3 regions were amplified from genomic DNA by means of the immunoSEQ Assay, a bias-controlled multiplex PCR. Per the original workflow: Within the assay, amplification of reference gene primers was used to estimate how many nucleated cells each sample contained. To quantify the absolute abundance of each unique TCRbeta CDR3 rearrangement, sequence reads were collapsed and filtered. For each sample, productive Simpson clonality was calculated as the square root of Simpson's diversity index across productive rearrangements. TCRdb retrieved this table from immuneACCESS and kept in-frame rearrangements only. Not all clones are present; in checked studies, unresolved V genes account for under half, and no reason is known for the remainder. The V and J calls and clone size are taken from that table; D and trimming were inferred from the DNA. This sample holds around 250,000 clones; approximately 83% were observed only once. The ten largest clones take up roughly 2% of the sample.

Another Seattle source contributed samples from volunteer blood donors who had recovered from COVID-19. The collaborating institutions used their own protocols to collect whole blood in K2EDTA tubes. For TCRbeta analysis, collaborators shipped samples as frozen whole blood, isolated PBMCs, or DNA extracted from either of those sample types. Sequencing input: peripheral blood. This clonotype was sampled from a man aged 25 to 40 who had recovered from COVID-19. The V and J segments used are TRBV12-3 or TRBV12-4 and TRBJ1-2; the D gene identity is not certain. The bases read TGTGCCAGCGGTCTCCGGTTCTTAGGCTACACCTTC. This sequence encodes CASGLRFLGYTF.